These 29 T cell receptor beta chains were all obtained from the same sample, sequenced in a study of CD8+ T cells in alopecia areata. cDNA serving as the sequencing template came from extracted, reverse transcribed RNA. The repertoire was sequenced with immunoSEQ multiplex PCR; TCRdb's copy has only in-frame clones and lacks some. The sample offers approximately 110,000 clones and no singletons, the top ten holding roughly a fifth. The specimen sequenced was lesional skin. The source is a C3H/HeJ mouse with alopecia areata. MHC haplotype of the mouse line: H2-k.

In regard to this clone: Germline and genes here are mouse. The read ends 4 residues before the CDR3 terminus; that terminus is restored from the germline J gene. The rearrangement links TRBV1 to TRBJ1-2, with D possibly TRBD1 on 5 matching bases. Trimming took 2 bases from V and 3 from J, leaving 10 bases between them. This CDR3 is 14 amino acids long. Germline assignment: CDR1 NSQYPW and CDR2 LRSPGD (reference sequence). The part of the CDR3 DNA that was read is TGCACCTGCAGTGCACGCAGGGAGGACTCC. Its translation is CTCSARREDS. The complete CDR3 reads CTCSARREDSDYTF. Full variable domain (rest looked up from reference TRBV1 and TRBJ1-2): VTLLEQNPRWRLVPRGQAVNLRCILKNSQYPWMSWYQQDLQKQLQWLFTLRSPGDKEVKSLPGADYLATRVTDTELRLQVANMSQGRTLYCTCSARREDSDYTFGSGTRLLVI.

About this clone itself: The genes are named according to mouse. The CDR3 goes on 4 residues after the read ends, and that part is filled in from the germline J gene. This sequence joins TRBV13-2 and TRBJ1-1; 10 bases match TRBD1. The CDR3 length is 16 residues. Germline-derived CDR1 and CDR2 are NNHNN and SYGAGS (reference sequence). J was trimmed by 1 base and V by 0 bases; bases with no gene match: 3. The sequenced CDR3 bases are TGTGCCAGCGGTGATGCGGGACAGGGGTGGAACACA. Residues: CASGDAGQGWNT. The whole CDR3 sequence is CASGDAGQGWNTEVFF.

This clone appeared many times. Genes here carry mouse names. The read stops 4 residues short of the end of the CDR3; the missing end is completed from the germline J gene. This chain links TRBV13-3 with TRBJ2-1; D perhaps matches TRBD1 (6 bases). The CDR3 is made up of 15 amino acids. In germline, CDR1 is NNHDY, CDR2 SYVADS. V was clipped by 2 bases and J by 1 base, with 10 bases between them. CDR3 DNA, as far as it was read: TGTGCCAGCAGTGACAGGGGAGCCAACTATGCT. It specifies CASSDRGANYA. From start to end, the CDR3 is CASSDRGANYAEQFF.

In its sample, this clone was seen a few times. The gene names given are mouse names. The CDR3 extends 4 residues past the end of the read, so its final part is completed from the germline J gene. V gene TRBV19 combines with J gene TRBJ2-1; 12 bases map to TRBD2. This CDR3 region has 15 residues. Germline V CDR1 and CDR2: FNHDT, SITEND (reference sequence). This CDR3 is CASSTTGGAPAEQFF. The DNA read from the CDR3 is TGTGCCAGCAGTACGACTGGGGGGGCGCCGGCT.

As regards this clone: Gene names denote mouse genes. The DNA ends 4 residues before the CDR3 does, and the rest of the CDR3 is filled in from the germline J gene. V is TRBV1 and J is TRBJ2-4; TRBD1 aligns across 8 bases. Germline values: CDR1 NSQYPW, CDR2 LRSPGD (reference sequence). The CDR3 length is 17 residues. The CDR3 sequence: CTCSAPIQGARVNTLYF. The part of the CDR3 DNA that was read is TGCACCTGCAGTGCCCCAATTCAGGGGGCGCGTGTAAAC.

Comments on this clone: The protein given in TCRdb and the translation of the DNA differ at residue 10, and the sequence presented here derives from the DNA. Gene names refer to mouse genes. The read is 3 residues too short to cover the CDR3 end, so that end is filled in from the germline J gene. V gene TRBV13-3 combines with J gene TRBJ1-6, with a tentative D call TRBD1 (6 bases). TRBJ1-6 is assigned to the ORF class and has an uncertain function. The ends were cut back, 6 bases at V and 8 bases at J, with 12 bases in the middle. The germline V gene encodes CDR1 NNHDY and CDR2 SYVADS. The CDR3 is 13 amino acids. The covered CDR3 bases are TGTGCCAGCAAGGGGGGGCGGGATTCGCCC. Its protein product is CASKGGRDSP. The complete CDR3 protein is CASKGGRDSPLYF.

This clone has a handful of counts. The genes are named according to mouse. The read comes to an end 4 residues before the CDR3 does, leaving the germline J gene to fill in the end. The V gene is TRBV19, the J gene TRBJ2-5, with D tentatively TRBD2 (6 bases). V was trimmed by 9 bases and J by 0 bases, leaving 14 bases between them. The germline gives CDR1 FNHDT, CDR2 SITEND (reference sequence). This CDR3 region has 14 residues. The part of the CDR3 DNA that was read is TGTGCCACCGTACTGGACTGCAACCAAGAC. Protein product: CATVLDCNQD. The CDR3 reads in full as CATVLDCNQDTQYF.

On this clone: Gene labels here are mouse ones. The CDR3 end is not reached by the read, which stops 4 residues before it; the germline J gene fills it in. This chain links TRBV13-3 with TRBJ1-1, with 9 bases lining up with TRBD1. This CDR3 is 15 amino acids long. Germline assignment: CDR1 NNHDY and CDR2 SYVADS. With 3 bases clipped from V and 1 base from J, the junction kept 4 bases outside the gene matches. The sequenced CDR3 bases are TGTGCCAGCAGTGGGGGGACAGGGCGAAACACA. Protein: CASSGGTGRNT. Given in full, the CDR3 is CASSGGTGRNTEVFF.

This clone was counted a few times. Gene names are the mouse ones. The CDR3 bases that were read are TGCACCTGCAGTGCAGATGGGGGACAGCCA. Its translation is CTCSADGGQP. The entire CDR3 is CTCSADGGQPEVFF. The chain links TRBV1 to TRBJ1-1; 7 positions match TRBD1. The sequence runs out 4 residues before the end of the CDR3; the remainder is reconstructed from the germline J gene. Germline-derived CDR1 and CDR2 are NSQYPW and LRSPGD (reference sequence). The length of the CDR3 is 14 residues.

A note on this clone: The germline and genes are mouse ones. The missing CDR3 end, 4 residues past where the read stops, is filled in from the germline J gene. The J gene is TRBJ1-1, the V gene TRBV13-3, with D unresolved. V was shortened by 2 bases and J by 1 base, with 6 bases between the two germline ends. Germline CDR1 is NNHDY and CDR2 is SYVADS. This CDR3 is built from 13 residues. Incomplete CDR3 DNA: TGTGCCAGCAGTGACCGAGGGAACACA. This translates into CASSDRGNT. In full, the CDR3 reads CASSDRGNTEVFF.

Remarks on this clone: Germline and genes: mouse. The missing CDR3 end, 4 residues past where the read stops, is filled in from the germline J gene. This chain joins TRBV13-3 and TRBJ1-4, with TRBD1 matching over 10 bases. The CDR3 is 17 amino acids. Germline assignment: CDR1 NNHDY and CDR2 SYVADS. J was trimmed by 0 bases and V by 4 bases; bases with no gene match: 6. The sequenced part of the CDR3 DNA is TGTGCCAGCAGTTCTCCGGGACAGGGGATTTCCAACGAA. This sequence encodes CASSSPGQGISNE. The full CDR3 protein is CASSSPGQGISNERLFF. Using reference TRBV13-3 and TRBJ1-4 for the parts outside the CDR3, the full variable domain is EAAVTQSPRSKVAVTGGKVTLSCHQTNNHDYMYWYRQDTGHGLRLIHYSYVADSTEKGDIPDGYKASRPSQENFSLILELASLSQTAVYFCASSSPGQGISNERLFFGHGTKLSVL.

This clone was detected only a few times. Germline and genes: mouse. Coverage ceases 4 residues before the CDR3 finishes, and the germline J gene fills in the end. V and J are TRBV13-3 and TRBJ2-1, with 7 bases identical to TRBD1. Per germline, CDR1 NNHDY and CDR2 SYVADS. There are 14 residues in the CDR3. Trimming cost V 6 bases and J 3 bases; bases outside gene matches: 6. The chain's CDR3 is CASKNRGGYAEQFF. The sequenced part of the CDR3 DNA is TGTGCCAGCAAGAACAGGGGTGGCTATGCT.

As concerns this clone: The germline and genes are mouse ones. The read ends 4 residues early relative to the CDR3; the germline J gene fills the gap. This sequence joins TRBV1 and TRBJ2-1; D perhaps matches TRBD1 (5 bases). V was cut by 1 base and J by 5 bases, with 12 bases left in between. CDR3 size: 15 residues. Germline CDR1 and CDR2: NSQYPW and LRSPGD (reference sequence). CDR3 region: CTCSAVGPGNAEQFF. Incomplete CDR3 DNA: TGCACCTGCAGTGCAGTTGGGCCAGGGAATGCT.

This clone was counted a few times. The germline and genes are mouse ones. Read data end 4 residues before the CDR3 end; the end is taken from the germline J gene. The chain links TRBV19 to TRBJ2-7; perhaps TRBD1 as D (5 bases). The CDR3 covers 12 residues. CDR1 and CDR2 from the germline V gene are FNHDT and SITEND (reference sequence). CDR3 DNA (partial): TGTGCCAGCAGTTTCCCAGGGAAT. Translated: CASSFPGN. The complete CDR3 sequence is CASSFPGNEQYF.

Many counts were recorded for this clone. Gene names refer to mouse genes. The CDR3 sequence: CASSSGTANTEVFF. The covered CDR3 bases are TGTGCAAGCAGCTCCGGGACAGCAAACACA. The chain joins TRBV16 to TRBJ1-1; 7 positions agree with TRBD1. The observed sequence ends 4 residues before the CDR3 terminus, with the missing tail filled in from the germline J gene. Germline V lookup: CDR1 SGHSA, CDR2 FRNQAP. The CDR3 has 14 residues. J lost 0 bases, V lost 4 bases, and 2 bases had no gene match.

This clone occurred many times. Gene names are the mouse ones. The read terminates 4 residues ahead of where the CDR3 ends, so the germline J gene completes it. The chain links TRBV19 to TRBJ2-1, with D tentatively TRBD1 (6 bases). The CDR3 consists of 15 residues. Germline CDR1 is FNHDT and CDR2 is SITEND (reference sequence). Between the trimmed V and J ends, which lost 2 bases and 0 bases, there was a span of 9 bases. CDR3: CASSIGDNNYAEQFF. The sequenced CDR3 bases are TGTGCCAGCAGTATCGGGGACAATAACTATGCT.

This clone was seen a few times. The gene names given are mouse names. The read is 4 residues too short to cover the CDR3 end, so that end is filled in from the germline J gene. The rearrangement joins TRBV31 to TRBJ1-4, with D possibly being TRBD1 (6 bases). This CDR3 comprises 16 residues. Trimming shortened V by 0 bases and J by 0 bases, and 11 bases separated the two germline ends. Per the germline V gene, CDR1 is GKSSPN and CDR2 is SITVG. The CDR3 region is CAWSLTGQISNERLFF. The sequenced part of the CDR3 DNA is TGTGCCTGGAGTCTAACGGGACAAATTTCCAACGAA.

To note about this clone: Germline and genes here are mouse. Coverage ceases 4 residues before the CDR3 finishes, and the germline J gene fills in the end. The V call is TRBV13-3, the J call TRBJ1-1; D ambiguous. CDR3 length: 12 residues. In germline, CDR1 is NNHDY, CDR2 SYVADS. Deletions cut 6 bases from V and 0 bases from J, with 6 bases between. CDR3 amino acids: CASNTANTEVFF. The DNA read from the CDR3 is TGTGCCAGCAACACAGCAAACACA.

This clone was observed many times. The listed genes are named as in mouse. Partial CDR3 DNA: TGTGCCAGCAGTATAATGCTGGGGAGTGCAGAA. Protein product: CASSIMLGSAE. The whole CDR3 sequence is CASSIMLGSAETLYF. V gene TRBV19 combines with J gene TRBJ2-3, with TRBD2 as a possible D gene (6 bases). The sequenced fragment ends 4 residues before the CDR3 boundary, so the rest is inferred from the germline J gene. V lost 1 base and J 0 bases, leaving 9 bases between the germline ends. Germline CDR1 and CDR2: FNHDT and SITEND (reference sequence). The CDR3 consists of 15 residues.

This clone was recorded a few times. The gene names here belong to mouse. From the germline J gene comes the end of the CDR3, since the read stops 4 residues before it. The V and J genes are TRBV13-3 and TRBJ2-7; 10 nucleotides line up with TRBD2. CDR1 NNHDY and CDR2 SYVADS come from the germline V gene. The CDR3 contains 15 residues. The V and J ends lost 5 bases and 0 bases, in that order; junction bases with no gene match: 5. The CDR3 region is CASRAGTGDSYEQYF. CDR3 DNA, as far as it was read: TGTGCCAGCAGGGCCGGGACTGGGGACTCCTAT.

This clone was found many times. The genes and germline here are from mouse. The read ends 4 residues shy of where the CDR3 ends; the end is completed using the germline J gene. The chain uses TRBV13-3 and TRBJ2-2; 8 nucleotides match TRBD1. The CDR3 runs 16 residues. From germline, CDR1 is NNHDY and CDR2 SYVADS. Losses at the gene ends were 5 bases for V and 0 bases for J; bases not matched to a gene: 6. The CDR3 DNA, read in part, is TGTGCCAGCAGAGAACCGGGACAGGCAAACACCGGG. Residues: CASREPGQANTG. The CDR3, in full, reads CASREPGQANTGQLYF.

For this clone: The listed genes are named as in mouse. The CDR3 end falls 4 residues outside the read, so it is completed with the germline J gene. J is TRBJ1-4 and V is TRBV29, with 9 nucleotides matching TRBD1. The CDR3 runs to 15 residues. Per the germline V gene, CDR1 is MSHET and CDR2 is SYDVDS. Losses at the gene ends were 6 bases for V and 2 bases for J; bases not matched to a gene: 4. The CDR3 DNA, read in part, is TGTGCTAGCAGGCTTACAGGGGGCTCCAACGAA. It translates to CASRLTGGSNE. From start to end, the CDR3 is CASRLTGGSNERLFF.

This clone was detected only a few times. Each gene name is a mouse one. The CDR3 goes on 4 residues after the read ends, and that part is filled in from the germline J gene. The gene calls are TRBV13-3 and TRBJ1-4; no reliable D call. Germline CDR1 reads NNHDY; CDR2 reads SYVADS. The CDR3 sequence is 13 residues long. The V end was cut by 3 bases, the J end by 2 bases, with 5 bases between. CDR3 loop: CASSAQSNERLFF. The sequenced part of the CDR3 DNA is TGTGCCAGCAGTGCCCAATCCAACGAA.

This clone showed up many times. The listed genes are named as in mouse. The read ends 4 residues early relative to the CDR3; the germline J gene fills the gap. This chain connects TRBV1 to TRBJ2-1; 12 bases match TRBD1. Losses at the gene ends were 3 bases for V and 6 bases for J; bases not matched to a gene: 3. The CDR3 spans 15 residues. The germline V gene has CDR1 NSQYPW and CDR2 LRSPGD (reference sequence). This chain's CDR3 is CTCSAGQGALAEQFF. The covered CDR3 bases are TGCACCTGCAGTGCGGGACAGGGGGCGCTTGCT. Supplemented by reference TRBV1 and TRBJ2-1, the full variable domain reads VTLLEQNPRWRLVPRGQAVNLRCILKNSQYPWMSWYQQDLQKQLQWLFTLRSPGDKEVKSLPGADYLATRVTDTELRLQVANMSQGRTLYCTCSAGQGALAEQFFGPGTRLTVL.

This clone was detected only a few times. Here the gene names and germline are mouse. Coverage ceases 4 residues before the CDR3 finishes, and the germline J gene fills in the end. The chain recombines TRBV13-2 with TRBJ1-2, with D possibly TRBD1 on 5 matching bases. The CDR3 sequence is 14 residues long. Looked up from germline, CDR1 is NNHNN and CDR2 is SYGAGS (reference sequence). The DNA read from the CDR3 is TGTGCCAGCGGTGATGCGTCCAGCAGGGAC. Translation gives CASGDASSRD. The whole CDR3 reads CASGDASSRDDYTF.

This clone has more than one count but fewer than ten. Germline and genes: mouse. The read gets to within 4 residues of the CDR3 end, and the germline J gene fills in the rest. This chain uses TRBV13-1 with TRBJ2-1; a weak D match, TRBD2 (5 bases). CDR1 and CDR2 from the germline V gene are NSHNY and SYGAGN. V was trimmed by 0 bases and J by 4 bases, leaving 8 bases between them. There are 14 residues in the CDR3. The CDR3 sequence: CASSDDWSYAEQFF. The covered CDR3 bases are TGTGCCAGCAGTGATGACTGGAGTTATGCT.

This clone was found many times. Germline and genes: mouse. The read gets to within 4 residues of the CDR3 end, and the germline J gene fills in the rest. The chain recombines TRBV13-3 with TRBJ2-1; TRBD1 agrees at 7 bases. This CDR3 region has 15 residues. Per germline, CDR1 NNHDY and CDR2 SYVADS. CDR3 DNA (partial): TGTGCCAGCAGTGATGGGGGCAGGGGGTGGGCT. Its translation: CASSDGGRGWA. The whole CDR3 is CASSDGGRGWAEQFF.

This clone was found a few times. Germline and genes: mouse. With the read ending 4 residues before the CDR3 end, the germline J gene is used to fill in that end. The chain joins TRBV13-3 to TRBJ1-2; possibly TRBD1 for D (5 bases). This CDR3 comprises 14 residues. Germline-derived CDR1 and CDR2 are NNHDY and SYVADS. With 3 bases removed from V and 4 bases from J, the gap between germline ends came to 13 bases. The CDR3 loop is CASSVGREGSDYTF. CDR3 DNA (partial): TGTGCCAGCAGTGTAGGCAGGGAGGGCTCC.

Comment on this clone: The protein in this entry is translated from the DNA; at residue 11 it differs from the protein listed in TCRdb. Any gene name here is a mouse gene name. The read ends 3 residues shy of where the CDR3 ends; the end is completed using the germline J gene. The chain is built from TRBV13-3 and TRBJ1-3; D might be TRBD1 (5 bases). Germline values: CDR1 NNHDY, CDR2 SYVADS. The CDR3 runs 14 residues. The V end was cut by 5 bases, the J end by 0 bases, with 9 bases between. The CDR3 region is CASRTAYSGNTLYF. Incomplete CDR3 DNA: TGTGCCAGCAGGACAGCCTATTCTGGAAATACG.